Shown below are 21 T cell receptor beta chains from a single sample sequenced in a study of identical twins. TCRdb itself ran the 5' RACE reads through MiXCR, one entry per CDR3 protein. This table has about 460,000 distinct CDR3 sequences, 11% to 15% appearing once. These same data were also listed under a study on yellow fever vaccine responses in identical twins.

Sample: CD4+ T cells sorted from blood. These receptors were collected from a woman between 18 and 29 years old in good health.

With respect to this clonotype: The conserved closing phenylalanine or tryptophan is absent in this CDR3, likely reflecting a read error. J is TRBJ2-1 and V is TRBV20-1, with a possible D match to TRBD2 (6 bases). V shed 6 bases and J shed 7 bases, with 19 bases lying between them. Germline lookup yields CDR1 DFQATT and CDR2 SNEGSKA (reference sequence). CDR3 length equals 14 residues. CDR3 sequence reads: CSAPGRSGENEQFI. In nucleotides, the CDR3 is TGCAGTGCGCCCGGTAGGTCGGGGGAAAATGAGCAGTTCATC.

This sequence joins TRBV20-1 and TRBJ1-6; D might be TRBD1 (5 bases). V lost 5 bases to trimming and J lost 7 bases, with 24 bases between them. Germline V gene data show CDR1 as DFQATT and CDR2 as SNEGSKA (reference sequence). CDR3 length equals 17 residues. The CDR3 spells CSARGDDIVSKNSPLHF. For the CDR3, the DNA is TGCAGTGCTCGGGGGGATGACATAGTAAGCAAGAATTCACCCCTCCACTTT.

The V call is TRBV7-3, the J call TRBJ2-1; TRBD2 matches at 7 bases. The germline V gene encodes CDR1 SGHTA and CDR2 FQGTGA. V shed 5 bases, J shed 6 bases, and the junction held 7 bases outside the gene matches. The CDR3 has 14 residues. Here the CDR3 reads CASSPGLEPNEQFF. DNA for the CDR3: TGTGCCAGCAGCCCAGGACTAGAGCCCAATGAGCAGTTCTTC.

This clonotype has at least ten counts. The chain employs TRBV20-1 and TRBJ1-2; D remains ambiguous. This CDR3 region has 14 residues. Trimming left V 6 bases short and J 6 bases short, with 20 bases between. Germline V lookup: CDR1 DFQATT, CDR2 SNEGSKA (reference sequence). In nucleotides, the CDR3 is TGCAGTGCCGCCGGACTGCCCGGTGCGGATGGCTACACCTTC. Translated, it gives CSAAGLPGADGYTF.

The V call is TRBV20-1, the J call TRBJ2-5; tentatively, D is TRBD1 (6 bases). The CDR3 runs to 14 residues. Germline V CDR1 and CDR2: DFQATT, SNEGSKA (reference sequence). Trimming removed 6 bases at V and 5 bases at J, with 19 bases between. The CDR3 nucleotides are TGCAGTGCGGAACAGGGCTCAGGGAGTGAGACCCAGTACTTC. It yields the protein CSAEQGSGSETQYF.

The rearrangement uses TRBV28 and TRBJ2-5; the D gene is possibly TRBD2 (5 bases). Germline-derived CDR1 and CDR2 are MDHEN and SYDVKM. There are 12 residues in the CDR3. The ends were cut back, 5 bases at V and 5 bases at J, with 9 bases in the middle. The CDR3 loop reads CASSLTTETQYF. The CDR3 DNA is TGTGCCAGCAGTCTGACTACGGAGACCCAGTACTTC.

This clonotype came up a few times. This CDR3 reads CASSLVAGPDTQYF. DNA for the CDR3: TGCGCCAGCAGCTTGGTGGCGGGGCCAGATACGCAGTATTTT. The chain employs TRBV5-1 and TRBJ2-3, with D perhaps matching TRBD2 (6 bases). The CDR3 is 14 amino acids. V was shortened by 0 bases and J by 4 bases, with 9 bases between the two germline ends. In germline, CDR1 is SGHRS, CDR2 YFSETQ.

This chain uses TRBV12-5 with TRBJ2-7; 8 bases align to TRBD2. This CDR3 spans 16 amino acids. CDR1 and CDR2 from the germline V gene are LGHNT and FRNRAP. J gave up 1 base and V 0 bases, and 5 bases lay outside the gene matches. CDR3 amino acids: CASGLVLGGGSYEQYF. For the CDR3, the DNA is TGTGCTAGTGGTTTGGTACTTGGCGGGGGGTCCTACGAGCAGTACTTC.

The rearrangement uses TRBV18 and TRBJ2-7, with unresolved D. The V end was cut by 3 bases, the J end by 2 bases, with 11 bases between. Germline V gene lookup returns CDR1 KGHSH and CDR2 LQKENI. The CDR3 sequence is 14 residues long. CDR3 sequence: CASSPKEMTYEQYF. CDR3 DNA: TGTGCCAGCTCACCCAAAGAAATGACCTACGAGCAGTACTTC.

This clonotype has just a few counts. The chain couples TRBV20-1 to TRBJ1-4; 7 bases are a match to TRBD1. CDR3 length: 12 residues. The trim removed 4 bases at V and 5 bases at J, leaving 1 base unmatched. Germline values: CDR1 DFQATT, CDR2 SNEGSKA (reference sequence). The CDR3 is CSAIQGNEKLFF. The CDR3 DNA is TGCAGTGCTATACAGGGGAATGAAAAACTGTTTTTT.

This clonotype has just a few counts. This chain joins TRBV29-1 and TRBJ2-7; D is possibly TRBD1 (5 bases). Between the trimmed V and J ends, which lost 4 bases and 1 base, there was a span of 8 bases. This CDR3 has 12 residues. Germline assignment: CDR1 SQVTM and CDR2 ANQGSEA. The CDR3 region has the DNA TGCAGCGTTGTGTACAGGTCCTACGAGCAGTACTTC. Encoded protein: CSVVYRSYEQYF.

A few counts support this clonotype. DNA of the CDR3: TGTGCCAGCAGCGTAGAGTCTCTTTCGGGGATACAGTTCTTC. It yields the protein CASSVESLSGIQFF. The gene calls are TRBV9 and TRBJ2-1, with D possibly TRBD2 on 5 matching bases. This CDR3 region has 14 residues. The germline CDR1 and CDR2 sequences are SGDLS and YYNGEE. The V end lost 0 bases, the J end lost 13 bases, and 17 bases lay between the germline ends.

The V gene is TRBV12-3 or TRBV12-4, the J gene TRBJ2-7, with 7 bases aligning to TRBD2. V gave up 2 bases and J gave up 3 bases; unmatched junction bases: 4. This CDR3 comprises 14 residues. The CDR3 region is CASSLFASGYEQYF. In DNA, the CDR3 is TGTGCCAGCAGTTTATTCGCTAGCGGCTACGAGCAGTACTTC.

The V and J genes are TRBV5-1 and TRBJ2-3; 11 positions agree with TRBD2. The CDR3 is made up of 16 amino acids. In germline, CDR1 is SGHRS, CDR2 YFSETQ. V dropped 0 bases and J dropped 5; count of bases not matched to a gene: 5. The DNA for the CDR3 is TGCGCCAGCAGCTTGGGTAGCGGGGGGGCCGGAGATACGCAGTATTTT. This encodes CASSLGSGGAGDTQYF.

This clonotype turned up a few times. V is TRBV29-1 and J is TRBJ2-7, with D perhaps being TRBD1 or TRBD2 (5 bases each). The CDR3 runs 14 residues. V dropped 4 bases and J dropped 2 bases, with 15 bases sitting between them. The germline gives CDR1 SQVTM, CDR2 ANQGSEA. The CDR3: CSVAQGTVTYEQYF. CDR3 DNA: TGCAGCGTTGCCCAAGGGACGGTGACCTACGAGCAGTACTTC.

This clonotype was seen a handful of times. The chain carries TRBV20-1 and TRBJ2-3; no definite D call. The CDR3 has 15 amino acids. CDR1 is DFQATT, CDR2 SNEGSKA, per germline (reference sequence). V lost 0 bases to trimming and J lost 1 base, with 11 bases between them. The DNA for the CDR3 is TGCAGTGCTAGAGATCGGGTGATGGGCACAGATACGCAGTATTTT. Translation: CSARDRVMGTDTQYF.

There are a few counts of this clonotype. The chain employs TRBV12-3 or TRBV12-4 and TRBJ2-3, with 10 positions matching TRBD1. The V segment lost 7 bases and the J segment 3 bases; nucleotides outside the gene matches: 13. The CDR3 spans 17 residues. CDR3 sequence reads: CASTLSRDRGLTDTQYF. The CDR3 DNA sequence: TGTGCCAGCACCCTATCCCGGGACAGGGGTTTAACAGATACGCAGTATTTT.

V is TRBV6-1 and J is TRBJ1-3, with 9 positions matching TRBD1. There are 18 residues in the CDR3. The ends lost 5 bases at V and 2 bases at J; junction bases unmatched: 13. The germline gives CDR1 MNHNS, CDR2 SASEGT. The CDR3: CASSPGTGPGPPGNTIYF. The CDR3 nucleotides are TGTGCCAGCAGTCCCGGGACAGGGCCGGGGCCCCCTGGAAACACCATATATTTT.

The chain carries TRBV18 and TRBJ2-3; 7 nucleotides agree with TRBD1. The germline gives CDR1 KGHSH, CDR2 LQKENI. CDR3 size: 18 residues. J was trimmed by 6 bases and V by 4 bases; bases with no gene match: 19. The CDR3 is CASSLTGYGGPDLDTQYF. The DNA for the CDR3 is TGTGCCAGCTCACTGACAGGGTATGGCGGGCCTGACTTGGATACGCAGTATTTT. The variable domain in full, completed from reference TRBV18 and TRBJ2-3, reads NAGVMQNPRHLVRRRGQEARLRCSPMKGHSHVYWYRQLPEEGLKFMVYLQKENIIDESGMPKERFSAEFPKEGPSILRIQQVVRGDSAAYFCASSLTGYGGPDLDTQYFGPGTRLTVL.

Only a few counts were recorded for this clonotype. The rearrangement joins TRBV29-1 to TRBJ2-1; tentatively, D is TRBD1 or TRBD2 (5 bases each). Looked up from germline, CDR1 is SQVTM and CDR2 is ANQGSEA. CDR3 length equals 14 residues. The V gene lost 3 bases and the J gene lost 7 bases, with 16 bases spanning the gap. CDR3 DNA sequence: TGCAGCGTTGAGAGAGGGGTACTCGGGAATGAGCAGTTCTTC. Protein: CSVERGVLGNEQFF.

This clonotype has at least ten counts. The chain couples TRBV11-1 to TRBJ2-1, with TRBD2 identical over 11 bases. The CDR3 loop spans 17 amino acids. Trimming cost V 5 bases and J 6 bases; bases outside gene matches: 12. The germline CDR1 and CDR2 sequences are SGHAT and FQDESV (reference sequence). CDR3 in amino acids: CASSPRLSGRALNEQFF. DNA of the CDR3: TGTGCCAGCAGCCCGAGACTTAGCGGGAGGGCTCTCAATGAGCAGTTCTTC.